The 15 T cell receptor beta chains presented below share a single source sample, sequenced in a study of T cell responses to AZD1222 COVID-19 vaccine. The table came from immunoSEQ multiplex PCR; TCRdb's copy has only in-frame clones and leaves some out. The sample carries around 150,000 clones, about nine tenths recorded once. Sequencing used peripheral blood, obtained on day 0 of AZD1222 vaccination. All receptors derive from an adult in good health.

The V gene is TRBV27, the J gene TRBJ2-3; 11 bases are shared with TRBD2. CDR1 and CDR2 from the germline V gene are MNHEY and SMNVEV (reference sequence). J was trimmed by 1 base and V by 3 bases; bases with no gene match: 6. The CDR3 contains 17 residues. This CDR3 reads CASSLTSGVGRTDTQYF. CDR3 sequence (DNA): TGTGCCAGCAGTTTGACTAGCGGGGTAGGGCGCACAGATACGCAGTATTTT.

The V gene is TRBV7-8, the J gene TRBJ2-1, with no clear D. The germline V gene encodes CDR1 SGHVS and CDR2 FQNEAQ. Between the trimmed V and J ends, which lost 5 bases and 7 bases, there was a span of 15 bases. CDR3 length: 14 residues. DNA for the CDR3: TGTGCCAGCAGCACGGATCACGCTGCTAATGAGCAGTTCTTC. It codes for CASSTDHAANEQFF. The variable domain in full, with the rest retrieved from reference TRBV7-8 and TRBJ2-1, is GAGVSQSPRYKVAKRGQDVALRCDPISGHVSLFWYQQALGQGPEFLTYFQNEAQLDKSGLPSDRFFAERPEGSVSTLKIQRTQQEDSAVYLCASSTDHAANEQFFGPGTRLTVL.

The chain employs TRBV7-9 and TRBJ1-1, with a weak D call TRBD1 (6 bases). The V end lost 8 bases, the J end lost 1 base, and 14 bases lay between the germline ends. CDR3 size: 14 residues. Germline CDR1 and CDR2: SEHNR and FQNEAQ (reference sequence). As DNA, the CDR3 is TGTGCCAGCGGTGGGGGGCTAGGGAACACTGAAGCTTTCTTT. Protein sequence: CASGGGLGNTEAFF.

This clone was observed a few times. The V and J genes are TRBV7-2 and TRBJ2-3; D remains ambiguous. V dropped 7 bases and J dropped 0 bases, with 8 bases sitting between them. The germline CDR1 and CDR2 sequences are SGHTA and FQGNSA. There are 13 residues in the CDR3. CDR3 protein: CASNDDSTDTQYF. As DNA, the CDR3 is TGTGCCAGCAACGATGATAGCACAGATACGCAGTATTTT.

The J gene is TRBJ1-2, the V gene TRBV5-4; tentatively, D is TRBD1 (5 bases). CDR1 and CDR2 (germline): SGHNT, YYREEE (reference sequence). The CDR3 has 15 amino acids. V lost 2 bases and J 8 bases, leaving 19 bases between the germline ends. This CDR3 reads CASSFGGEYVEGYTF. Here the CDR3 DNA reads TGTGCCAGCAGCTTTGGGGGGGAATACGTGGAGGGCTACACCTTC.

This clone has just one count. This rearrangement joins TRBV13 to TRBJ2-1; TRBD2 matches at 7 bases. The CDR3 is 17 amino acids. Germline CDR1 PRHDT, CDR2 FYEKMQ (reference sequence). V dropped 5 bases and J dropped 4; count of bases not matched to a gene: 14. Written as DNA, the CDR3 is TGTGCCAGCAGCCCTAGACGACTAGCCTTCCAGTACAATGAGCAGTTCTTC. As protein: CASSPRRLAFQYNEQFF.

The chain joins TRBV19 to TRBJ1-5; weak D call: TRBD1 (5 bases). Trimming took 4 bases from V and 7 from J, leaving 17 bases between them. The germline CDR1 and CDR2 sequences are LNHDA and SQIVND (reference sequence). This CDR3 comprises 15 residues. DNA of the CDR3: TGTGCCAGTAGTACCTACCTACACGGGGGGCAGCCCCAGCATTTT. The encoded protein is CASSTYLHGGQPQHF.

This sequence joins TRBV6-4 and TRBJ2-2; 9 nucleotides align to TRBD1. The CDR3 covers 14 residues. V lost 8 bases and J lost 5; bases outside the gene matches: 6. Per germline, CDR1 MRHNA and CDR2 SNTAGT. CDR3 nucleotide sequence: TGTGCCAGCCGCGGGACAGGGAGAACCGGGGAGCTGTTTTTT. This codes for CASRGTGRTGELFF.

This chain joins TRBV5-1 and TRBJ1-4, with D unclear. The CDR3 is made up of 17 amino acids. The germline V and J ends were trimmed by 1 base and 1 base, with 14 bases remaining between them. The germline V gene encodes CDR1 SGHRS and CDR2 YFSETQ. The CDR3, as DNA: TGCGCCAGCAGCTTGCTGGCCGGGGTTTTAACTAATGAAAAACTGTTTTTT. It codes for CASSLLAGVLTNEKLFF.

This clone was counted once. The chain combines TRBV11-2 with TRBJ2-7; 7 bases match TRBD2. The CDR3 runs to 16 residues. The junction had 13 bases not matched to a gene; V was cut back by 5 bases and J by 3 bases. Germline V lookup: CDR1 SGHAT, CDR2 FQNNGV. The CDR3: CASSREEFRTLYEQYF. The DNA of the CDR3 is TGTGCCAGCAGCCGGGAGGAGTTCCGAACCCTCTACGAGCAGTACTTC.

The V and J genes are TRBV6-6 and TRBJ2-7, with 8 bases fitting TRBD1. Germline CDR1 and CDR2: MNHNY and SVGAGI (reference sequence). This CDR3 is built from 14 residues. V shed 6 bases, J shed 4 bases, and the junction held 8 bases outside the gene matches. CDR3 amino acids: CASRAGQGRYEQYF. The CDR3 DNA sequence: TGTGCCAGCAGGGCCGGACAGGGTCGTTACGAGCAGTACTTC.

The gene calls are TRBV7-9 and TRBJ1-3; D not certain. The CDR3 covers 13 residues. Germline V lookup: CDR1 SEHNR, CDR2 FQNEAQ (reference sequence). With 11 bases removed from V and 0 bases from J, the gap between germline ends came to 11 bases. In DNA, the CDR3 is TGTGCCGGCGGACGGATCTCTGGAAACACCATATATTTT. This codes for CAGGRISGNTIYF.

This chain joins TRBV9 and TRBJ2-5; D call uncertain. The length of the CDR3 is 13 residues. The V end lost 3 bases, the J end lost 5 bases, and 11 bases lay between the germline ends. The germline gives CDR1 SGDLS, CDR2 YYNGEE. The CDR3: CASSASPVETQYF. CDR3 coding DNA: TGTGCCAGCAGCGCCTCCCCGGTCGAGACCCAGTACTTC.

J is TRBJ2-7 and V is TRBV6-2 or TRBV6-3; TRBD2 matches 8 bases. The trim removed 4 bases at V and 3 bases at J, leaving 2 bases unmatched. Germline CDR1 MNHEY, CDR2 SVGEGT. CDR3 length: 13 amino acids. The CDR3 DNA reads TGTGCCAGCAGTTTGGGACTAGTCTACGAGCAGTACTTC. Translating gives CASSLGLVYEQYF.

This chain uses TRBV15 with TRBJ2-7; D may be TRBD2 (6 bases). Germline V lookup: CDR1 LNHNV, CDR2 YYDKDF (reference sequence). The CDR3 consists of 13 residues. V was trimmed by 1 base and J by 6 bases, leaving 10 bases between them. The CDR3 sequence is CATSRGGVLEQYF. CDR3 coding DNA: TGTGCCACCAGCAGAGGGGGGGTCCTCGAGCAGTACTTC.